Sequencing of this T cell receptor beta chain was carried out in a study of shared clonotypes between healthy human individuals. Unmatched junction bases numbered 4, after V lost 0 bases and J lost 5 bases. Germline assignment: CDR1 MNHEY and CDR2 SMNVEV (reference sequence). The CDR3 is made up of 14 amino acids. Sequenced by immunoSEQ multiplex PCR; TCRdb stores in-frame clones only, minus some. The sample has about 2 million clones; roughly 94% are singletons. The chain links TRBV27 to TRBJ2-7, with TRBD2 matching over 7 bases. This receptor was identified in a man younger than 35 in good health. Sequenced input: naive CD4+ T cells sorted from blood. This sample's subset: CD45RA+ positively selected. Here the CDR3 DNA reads TGTGCCAGCAGTTTATCGCCGACTAGCAACGAGCAGTACTTC. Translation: CASSLSPTSNEQYF.